These 28 T cell receptor delta chains share one sample of origin, sequenced in a study of Vδ1+ human thymocytes. Points from the study as a whole: Thymic TRG and TRD repertoires appeared highly polyclonal, with Gaussian CDR3 length distributions.

The antigens of these receptors remain unknown. RNA was extracted from the cells and then reverse transcribed. CDR3 amplicons came from multiplex PCR with pooled V-gene forward and constant-region reverse primers. TCRdb re-called the multiplex PCR reads with CATT. The repertoire holds approximately 58,000 delta-chain clones, with about 15% as singletons. The sequenced sample was Vdelta1+ gamma-delta thymocytes from the thymus. The subset was: FACS-sorted CD3+ TCRalphabeta- TCRVdelta1+ TCRVdelta2- thymocytes. All receptors derive from a girl under three years old who had congenital heart surgery.

This clone was recorded a few times. This could be a read error, since a much larger clone is one nucleotide away. V gene TRDV2 combines with J gene TRDJ1; TRDD2 matches 7 bases. CDR1 GEAIGNYY and CDR2 EKD come from the germline V gene. The CDR3 runs 14 residues. The J segment lost 13 bases and the V segment lost 0 bases, leaving 13 bases of the junction unmatched. CDR3 amino acids: CACDTVPTRAGPIF. The DNA for the CDR3 is TGTGCCTGTGACACCGTTCCTACGAGGGCTGGGCCCATCTTT.

The J gene is TRDJ1, the V gene TRDV1; 11 bases line up with TRDD3. V lost 4 bases, J lost 0 bases, and 22 bases stayed unmatched. This CDR3 has 22 residues. Germline CDR1 TSWWSYY, CDR2 QGS. CDR3 residues: CALGGLSLPTTYWGIYTDKLIF. As DNA, the CDR3 is TGTGCTCTTGGGGGCCTCTCTCTTCCTACAACCTACTGGGGGATATACACCGATAAACTCATCTTT.

The V call is TRDV1, the J call TRDJ1; D may match TRDD2 or TRDD3 (7 bases each). Germline V gene lookup returns CDR1 TSWWSYY and CDR2 QGS. V gave up 6 bases and J gave up 0 bases, with 26 bases separating them. The CDR3 has 19 amino acids. In nucleotides, the CDR3 is TGTGCTCTTGGTGCTCTTTCCTACCCTGGGGGGCCGTACACCGATAAACTCATCTTT. This gives the protein CALGALSYPGGPYTDKLIF.

This clone was detected only a few times. V gene TRDV1 combines with J gene TRDJ1, with TRDD3 as a possible D gene (5 bases). Germline V CDR1 and CDR2: TSWWSYY, QGS. The CDR3 spans 20 residues. V lost 3 bases and J lost 0, with 26 bases in between. The CDR3 DNA follows: TGTGCTCTTGGGGACCCCTTTCTACGTGGGGTCACCAGAAACACCGATAAACTCATCTTT. It translates to CALGDPFLRGVTRNTDKLIF.

This clone turned up a few times. This chain links TRDV1 with TRDJ1; 9 bases match TRDD3. V was pared by 2 bases and J by 2 bases, with 15 bases of the junction left unmatched. This CDR3 has 19 residues. CDR1 is TSWWSYY, CDR2 QGS, per germline. Here the CDR3 reads CALGECNGGYLRRTDKLIF. The CDR3, as DNA: TGTGCTCTTGGGGAATGTAACGGGGGATACCTCCGTAGGACCGATAAACTCATCTTT.

This clone was seen only a few times. V is TRDV1 and J is TRDJ2; 13 nucleotides match TRDD3. The ends lost 6 bases at V and 5 bases at J; junction bases unmatched: 36. Germline lookup yields CDR1 TSWWSYY and CDR2 QGS. The CDR3 totals 26 residues. In nucleotides, the CDR3 is TGTGCTCTTGGAGGAAGCGTAGCGTCCCCGACTAGCGAACTGGGGGATACGCGACTGTACACAGCACAACTCTTCTTT. Its protein is CALGGSVASPTSELGDTRLYTAQLFF.

J is TRDJ1 and V is TRDV1; 8 bases map to TRDD3. Germline trimming cut 0 bases from V and 0 bases from J; bases unmatched to any gene: 33. The germline V gene has CDR1 TSWWSYY and CDR2 QGS. The length of the CDR3 is 26 residues. CDR3 region: CALGELTAHLIPPPLLGVFYTDKLIF. The CDR3 DNA sequence: TGTGCTCTTGGGGAACTAACGGCACATCTGATTCCCCCACCCCTACTGGGGGTTTTCTACACCGATAAACTCATCTTT.

This clone was counted between two and nine times. The rearrangement joins TRDV1 to TRDJ1, with TRDD2 as a possible D gene (5 bases). Trimming left V 2 bases short and J 0 bases short, with 25 bases between. The CDR3 runs to 20 residues. CDR1 is TSWWSYY and CDR2 is QGS in the germline V gene. Here the CDR3 reads CALGEFKFLPFEKYTDKLIF. The DNA of the CDR3 is TGTGCTCTTGGGGAATTTAAATTCCTCCCTTTTGAGAAGTACACCGATAAACTCATCTTT.

V gene TRDV1 combines with J gene TRDJ1, with D unclear. Trimming removed 0 bases from V and 0 bases from J, with 8 bases in between. Germline V gene data show CDR1 as TSWWSYY and CDR2 as QGS. The CDR3 has 15 residues. The CDR3 reads CALGELSTYTDKLIF. DNA of the CDR3: TGTGCTCTTGGGGAACTTTCTACCTACACCGATAAACTCATCTTT.

This chain joins TRDV1 and TRDJ1; 13 bases agree with TRDD3. V shed 5 bases, J shed 7 bases, and the junction held 22 bases outside the gene matches. The V gene's germline CDR1 is TSWWSYY and CDR2 QGS. The CDR3 has 20 amino acids. CDR3 DNA: TGTGCTCTTGGGCACCTTTCCCTGCGACTGGGGGATACGCAGGGAGGTAAACTCATCTTT. Amino acids: CALGHLSLRLGDTQGGKLIF.

This clone was recorded a few times. The rearrangement uses TRDV1 and TRDJ1; D ambiguous. Deletions cut 1 base from V and 1 base from J, with 13 bases between. Germline loops: CDR1 TSWWSYY, CDR2 QGS. This CDR3 contains 16 residues. CDR3 loop: CALGEPRASFTDKLIF. CDR3 nucleotide sequence: TGTGCTCTTGGGGAACCCCGAGCCTCTTTCACCGATAAACTCATCTTT.

V gene TRDV1 combines with J gene TRDJ1, with 11 bases identical to TRDD3. Germline V gene sequence: CDR1 TSWWSYY, CDR2 QGS. The length of the CDR3 is 18 residues. Germline trimming cut 2 bases from V and 4 bases from J; bases unmatched to any gene: 12. The CDR3 reads CALGEGSSSGGYLDKLIF. CDR3 coding DNA: TGTGCTCTTGGGGAAGGTTCTTCCTCTGGGGGATACCTCGATAAACTCATCTTT.

The table lists this clone with a few counts. The chain carries TRDV1 and TRDJ1; TRDD3 agrees at 9 bases. From germline, CDR1 is TSWWSYY and CDR2 QGS. V was clipped by 0 bases and J by 0 bases; unmatched bases: 17. This CDR3 contains 21 residues. The CDR3 reads CALGELTPGGTGGRYTDKLIF. CDR3 sequence (DNA): TGTGCTCTTGGGGAACTCACTCCTGGGGGTACTGGGGGACGATACACCGATAAACTCATCTTT.

The chain uses TRDV1 and TRDJ1; 13 bases are shared with TRDD3. CDR3 length equals 21 residues. V gave up 1 base and J gave up 1 base; unmatched junction bases: 15. The V gene's germline CDR1 is TSWWSYY and CDR2 QGS. This CDR3 is CALGERASSRTGGYVTDKLIF. The CDR3 coding sequence is TGTGCTCTTGGGGAACGGGCATCGTCTCGTACTGGGGGATACGTCACCGATAAACTCATCTTT.

This clone has just a few counts. The J gene is TRDJ1, the V gene TRDV1, with a possible D match to TRDD2 (6 bases). Germline V gene lookup returns CDR1 TSWWSYY and CDR2 QGS. Trimming removed 6 bases at V and 0 bases at J, with 23 bases between. The CDR3 is made up of 18 amino acids. CDR3 DNA sequence: TGTGCTCTTGGTCTCAACTCTTCCTGCCCAGGGGACACCGATAAACTCATCTTT. It specifies CALGLNSSCPGDTDKLIF.

Sample share makes this clone medium-sized. The chain is built from TRDV2 and TRDJ1, with TRDD3 matching 10 bases. The V gene's germline CDR1 is GEAIGNYY and CDR2 EKD. J gave up 0 bases and V 0 bases, and 6 bases lay outside the gene matches. CDR3 length: 17 residues. CDR3 sequence reads: CACDTGLGDINTDKLIF. The CDR3, as DNA: TGTGCCTGTGACACCGGCCTGGGGGATATTAACACCGATAAACTCATCTTT.

In this sample, this clone turned up a few times. The chain combines TRDV1 with TRDJ1, with D tentatively TRDD3 (5 bases). V was pared by 1 base and J by 3 bases, with 36 bases between. CDR3 length: 23 amino acids. Germline lookup yields CDR1 TSWWSYY and CDR2 QGS. CDR3 residues: CALGEPTTPPILGGYLRSDKLIF. CDR3 DNA sequence: TGTGCTCTTGGGGAACCCACCACTCCTCCCATTCTCGGGGGTTACCTAAGGTCCGATAAACTCATCTTT.

The sample holds a few counts of this clone. This chain joins TRDV1 and TRDJ1; 7 bases fit TRDD3. Germline CDR1 and CDR2: TSWWSYY and QGS. This CDR3 is 19 amino acids long. The V gene end was trimmed by 0 bases and the J gene end by 7 bases; junction bases not matched to a gene: 20. The CDR3 DNA reads as TGTGCTCTTGGGGAACTGAGGGAACGGGGGGGATCCCCTGAATTTAAACTCATCTTT. The encoded protein is CALGELRERGGSPEFKLIF.

The genes are TRDV1 and TRDJ1; D unclear. CDR1 and CDR2 from the germline V gene are TSWWSYY and QGS. V dropped 4 bases and J dropped 3 bases, with 15 bases sitting between them. The length of the CDR3 is 15 residues. The CDR3 reads CALGVRSKVADKLIF. CDR3 sequence (DNA): TGTGCTCTTGGGGTACGATCCAAGGTGGCCGATAAACTCATCTTT.

This chain links TRDV1 with TRDJ1; no definite D call. The CDR3 length is 15 residues. The V end lost 0 bases, the J end lost 4 bases, and 12 bases lay between the germline ends. Germline loops: CDR1 TSWWSYY, CDR2 QGS. The CDR3 reads CALGELSGFSDKLIF. Here the CDR3 DNA reads TGTGCTCTTGGGGAACTATCCGGGTTTAGCGATAAACTCATCTTT.

V and J are TRDV1 and TRDJ1; 12 bases line up with TRDD3. The CDR3 has 22 residues. V shed 2 bases, J shed 4 bases, and the junction held 23 bases outside the gene matches. Germline V gene data show CDR1 as TSWWSYY and CDR2 as QGS. CDR3 sequence reads: CALGEKIPSYFPGGYESDKLIF. The CDR3 coding sequence is TGTGCTCTTGGGGAAAAGATCCCTTCCTACTTCCCTGGGGGATACGAAAGCGATAAACTCATCTTT.

This chain connects TRDV1 to TRDJ1; 8 bases map to TRDD2. The germline V gene has CDR1 TSWWSYY and CDR2 QGS. This CDR3 has 14 amino acids. Trimming removed 8 bases from V and 2 bases from J; junction bases left unmatched: 7. CDR3 DNA: TGTGCTCTTACTTCCTACCCGATGACCGATAAACTCATCTTT. Its protein is CALTSYPMTDKLIF.

The rearrangement joins TRDV2 to TRDJ1, with 8 bases identical to TRDD3. This CDR3 is 21 amino acids long. J gave up 0 bases and V 0 bases, and 20 bases lay outside the gene matches. Germline assignment: CDR1 GEAIGNYY and CDR2 EKD. This CDR3 is CACDTPKPRGIICSYTDKLIF. For the CDR3, the DNA is TGTGCCTGTGACACCCCGAAACCCCGGGGGATAATTTGTTCGTACACCGATAAACTCATCTTT.

This clone was counted a few times. The V call is TRDV1, the J call TRDJ1; TRDD3 aligns across 10 bases. Germline assignment: CDR1 TSWWSYY and CDR2 QGS. The CDR3 extends over 16 amino acids. The CDR3 spells CAVCRGGIRGTDKLIF. The DNA of the CDR3 is TGTGCCGTGTGTAGAGGGGGGATACGAGGCACCGATAAACTCATCTTT.

The V gene is TRDV1, the J gene TRDJ1, with TRDD3 matching over 10 bases. J was trimmed by 3 bases and V by 1 base; bases with no gene match: 20. The CDR3 loop spans 21 amino acids. Germline-derived CDR1 and CDR2 are TSWWSYY and QGS. CDR3 sequence reads: CALGEPSYELGGYPVADKLIF. The CDR3 bases are TGTGCTCTTGGGGAACCTTCCTACGAACTTGGGGGATACCCCGTCGCCGATAAACTCATCTTT.

The chain employs TRDV1 and TRDJ1, with 12 bases matching TRDD3. V was pared by 3 bases and J by 0 bases, with 29 bases of the junction left unmatched. Germline-derived CDR1 and CDR2 are TSWWSYY and QGS. This CDR3 comprises 25 residues. The CDR3 reads CALGDPKPSYKPLLGDTEHTDKLIF. The CDR3, as DNA: TGTGCTCTTGGGGACCCGAAGCCCTCATATAAACCCTTACTGGGGGATACCGAACACACCGATAAACTCATCTTT.

This clone showed up just a few times. The chain uses TRDV1 and TRDJ1, with 12 bases identical to TRDD3. CDR1 TSWWSYY and CDR2 QGS come from the germline V gene. The CDR3 has 24 residues. V gave up 0 bases and J gave up 4 bases; unmatched junction bases: 27. The CDR3 DNA reads TGTGCTCTTGGGGAACTCACCCCTTCCCGACCCGAGCTGGGGGATACGCCGAAGGACGATAAACTCATCTTT. It encodes CALGELTPSRPELGDTPKDDKLIF.

V and J are TRDV1 and TRDJ1; 10 bases are shared with TRDD3. This CDR3 contains 18 residues. The V gene end was trimmed by 2 bases and the J gene end by 8 bases; junction bases not matched to a gene: 17. Per the germline V gene, CDR1 is TSWWSYY and CDR2 is QGS. This CDR3 is CALGEIATGGSTGEKLIF. CDR3 bases: TGTGCTCTTGGGGAAATTGCTACTGGGGGATCCACCGGGGAAAAACTCATCTTT.